A selection of T cell receptor beta chains follows, all from one sample in a study of vaccination effects on CD4 cells after COVID-19. No antigen has been identified for these receptors. Measured with immunoSEQ multiplex PCR; TCRdb has only the in-frame clones, and not every one. This table holds 70,000 or so clones, around 72% found once. This material consisted of CD4+ T cells from PBMCs cultured with HIV peptides, taken before COVID-19 vaccination. These receptors came from a human donor who had a prior SARS-CoV-2 infection. Each CDR3 is given with its conserved first and last residue. Fields, in order: CDR3 DNA, CDR3 protein, D gene, clone size, V gene, J gene. D genes are given only for firm matches. A clone size is listed for some rows: how often the clone was seen (once, few, many), or a class if it is expanded.

cdr3_nt: TGCGCCAGCAGCTTGGTGGGGATTGGGGAAAAACTGTTTTTT
cdr3_aa: CASSLVGIGEKLFF
d_call: .
clone_size: .
v_call: TRBV5-1
j_call: TRBJ1-4

cdr3_nt: TGTGCCAGCAGACGGGGACTAGCTGGGGCCAACGTCCTGACTTTC
cdr3_aa: CASRRGLAGANVLTF
d_call: TRBD2
clone_size: once
v_call: TRBV7-8
j_call: TRBJ2-6

cdr3_nt: TGTGCCAGCAGTTACCTCTATAACGACTACGAGCAGTACTTC
cdr3_aa: CASSYLYNDYEQYF
d_call: .
clone_size: .
v_call: TRBV6-2/TRBV6-3
j_call: TRBJ2-7

cdr3_nt: TGTGCCAGCAGCGTGGACACTGGTTCCTATAATTCACCCCTCCACTTT
cdr3_aa: CASSVDTGSYNSPLHF
d_call: .
clone_size: .
v_call: TRBV9
j_call: TRBJ1-6

cdr3_nt: TGTGCCAGCAGTGAAAACAGGGCAAACATTCAGTACTTC
cdr3_aa: CASSENRANIQYF
d_call: .
clone_size: .
v_call: TRBV2
j_call: TRBJ2-4

cdr3_nt: TGTGCCATCAGTGAGTCGATAGCTTGGGCCTCTCCAACTACAGGGCTCAATGGCTACACCTTC
cdr3_aa: CAISESIAWASPTTGLNGYTF
d_call: .
clone_size: .
v_call: TRBV10-3
j_call: TRBJ1-2

cdr3_nt: TGTGCCAGCAGCTACAACTCCGGGACAGGGACTTACGGCTACACCTTC
cdr3_aa: CASSYNSGTGTYGYTF
d_call: TRBD1
clone_size: .
v_call: TRBV3-1/TRBV3-2
j_call: TRBJ1-2

cdr3_nt: TGTGCCACTAAACAACACCCTCTCTCCTACGAGCAGTACTTC
cdr3_aa: CATKQHPLSYEQYF
d_call: .
clone_size: .
v_call: TRBV15
j_call: TRBJ2-7

cdr3_nt: TGTGCTAGCAGCCAACGGACAGGGCCGGGAAATGAGCAGTTCTTC
cdr3_aa: CASSQRTGPGNEQFF
d_call: TRBD1
clone_size: .
v_call: TRBV7-7
j_call: TRBJ2-1

cdr3_nt: TGTGCCAGCAGCTTACAGCAGGGTTCACCCCTCCACTTT
cdr3_aa: CASSLQQGSPLHF
d_call: .
clone_size: few
v_call: TRBV7-9
j_call: TRBJ1-6

cdr3_nt: TGTGCCACCATGGACGGGTTCCCCTCCTACGAGCAGTACTTC
cdr3_aa: CATMDGFPSYEQYF
d_call: .
clone_size: .
v_call: TRBV24-1
j_call: TRBJ2-7

cdr3_nt: TGTGCCAGCAGCTTAGGCAGACTCTCACCTAGCACAGATACGCAGTATTTT
cdr3_aa: CASSLGRLSPSTDTQYF
d_call: .
clone_size: few
v_call: TRBV7-3
j_call: TRBJ2-3

cdr3_nt: TGTGCCTGGGGGTTGGGCCGGGTTAATGGCTACACCTTC
cdr3_aa: CAWGLGRVNGYTF
d_call: .
clone_size: .
v_call: TRBV30
j_call: TRBJ1-2

cdr3_nt: TGCGCCAGCAGCTTGGGGGGCGACGAGCAGTACTTC
cdr3_aa: CASSLGGDEQYF
d_call: .
clone_size: .
v_call: TRBV5-1
j_call: TRBJ2-7